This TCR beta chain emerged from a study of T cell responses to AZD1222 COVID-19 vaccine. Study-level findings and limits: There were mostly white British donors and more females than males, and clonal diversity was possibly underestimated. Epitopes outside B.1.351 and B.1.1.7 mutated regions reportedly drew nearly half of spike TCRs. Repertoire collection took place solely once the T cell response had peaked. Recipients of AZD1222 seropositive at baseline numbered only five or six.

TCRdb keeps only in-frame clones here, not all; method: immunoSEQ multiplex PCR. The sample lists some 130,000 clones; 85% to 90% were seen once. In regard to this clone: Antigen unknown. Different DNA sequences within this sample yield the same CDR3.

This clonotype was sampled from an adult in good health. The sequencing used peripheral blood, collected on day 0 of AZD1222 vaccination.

In DNA, the CDR3 is TGTGCCAGCAGCACAAACTACGAGCAGTACTTC. Its protein product is CASSTNYEQYF. The chain has TRBV12-3 or TRBV12-4 and TRBJ2-7; D not resolved. The CDR3 is 11 residues long. Trimming shortened V by 6 bases and J by 3 bases, and 6 bases separated the two germline ends.